This T cell receptor beta chain was obtained from a study of high-grade serous ovarian cancer treatment subgroups. Tumor samples were obtained before definitive surgery or chemotherapy. Worth noting for this clone: The target antigen is unknown.

TCRdb's table, derived via immunoSEQ multiplex PCR, lists solely in-frame clones and lacks some. This table holds about 15,000 clones, roughly nine tenths found once. Study results and limitations: Tumors within one patient showed repertoire similarity of about 0.11 to 0.79. CDR1 and CDR2 were left unanalyzed; analyses focused on CDR3.

CDR3 length: 15 amino acids. Germline V gene lookup returns CDR1 SNHLY and CDR2 FYNNEI. Trimming shortened V by 2 bases and J by 7 bases, and 15 bases separated the two germline ends. Sequenced material: tumor tissue. This clonotype originated in a human donor with high-grade serous ovarian cancer. The chain links TRBV2 to TRBJ2-1; maybe TRBD2 (6 bases). DNA for the CDR3: TGTGCCAGCAGTGAATATTTAAGAGGGAGGAATGAGCAGTTCTTC. It translates to CASSEYLRGRNEQFF. Supplemented by reference TRBV2 and TRBJ2-1, the full variable domain reads EPEVTQTPSHQVTQMGQEVILRCVPISNHLYFYWYRQILGQKVEFLVSFYNNEISEKSEIFDDQFSVERPDGSNFTLKIRSTKLEDSAMYFCASSEYLRGRNEQFFGPGTRLTVL.